Detailed here is one T cell receptor beta chain. One base away lies a much larger clone, so this may be a sequencing read error. This record belongs to a study of regulatory T cells in long-lasting Graves disease. Turning to the study itself: Antithyroid drugs had been given to newly diagnosed Graves' patients for under 3 months.

CDR1 SGHTA and CDR2 FQGNSA come from the germline V gene. The germline V and J ends were trimmed by 4 bases and 2 bases, with 9 bases remaining between them. The CDR3 is 14 residues long. Time point indicated: newly diagnosed GD, antithyroid drugs for less than 3 months. PBMC-derived RNA was used for the TCR library. Both iRepertoire HTBI primers and Arm-PCR of CDR3 regions were used to build the TCR beta libraries. MiXCR was run by TCRdb on the multiplex PCR reads, yielding one entry per CDR3 protein. The sample includes 500,000 to 700,000 distinct CDR3 sequences, around 17% seen only once; the top ten take around 19%. These records were also assigned to another study, of T cells in Graves' hyperthyroidism and ophthalmopathy.

Source: peripheral blood mononuclear cells (PBMCs), taken at new diagnosis, from a patient treated with antithyroid drugs. The chain uses TRBV7-2 and TRBJ2-1, with unresolved D. This TCR came from a young woman with Graves disease. CDR3 region: CTSSSQLTYNEQFF. The CDR3 DNA reads as TGTACCAGCAGCTCACAGCTAACCTACAATGAGCAGTTCTTC.